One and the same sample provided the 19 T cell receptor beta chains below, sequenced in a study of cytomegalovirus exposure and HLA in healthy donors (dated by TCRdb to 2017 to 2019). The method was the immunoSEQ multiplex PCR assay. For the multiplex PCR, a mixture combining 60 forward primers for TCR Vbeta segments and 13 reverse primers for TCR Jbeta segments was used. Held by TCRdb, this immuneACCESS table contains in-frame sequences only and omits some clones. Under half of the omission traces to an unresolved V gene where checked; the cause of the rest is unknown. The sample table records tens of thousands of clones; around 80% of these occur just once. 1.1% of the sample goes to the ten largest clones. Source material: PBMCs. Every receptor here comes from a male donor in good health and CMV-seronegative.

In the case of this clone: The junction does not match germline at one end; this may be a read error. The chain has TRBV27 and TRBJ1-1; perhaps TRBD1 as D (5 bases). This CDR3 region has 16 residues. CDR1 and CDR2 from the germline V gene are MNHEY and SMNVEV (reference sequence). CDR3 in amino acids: CASSPLVGTTNPEAFF. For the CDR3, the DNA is TGTGCCAGCAGCCCCTTGGTGGGGACTACGAACCCTGAAGCTTTCTTT.

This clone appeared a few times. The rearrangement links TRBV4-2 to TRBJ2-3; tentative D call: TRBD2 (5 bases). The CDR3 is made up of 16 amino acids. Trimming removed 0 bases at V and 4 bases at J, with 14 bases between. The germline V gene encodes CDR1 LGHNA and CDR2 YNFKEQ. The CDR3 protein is CASSQDWARAPDTQYF. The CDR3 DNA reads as TGTGCCAGCAGCCAAGACTGGGCGAGGGCTCCAGATACGCAGTATTTT.

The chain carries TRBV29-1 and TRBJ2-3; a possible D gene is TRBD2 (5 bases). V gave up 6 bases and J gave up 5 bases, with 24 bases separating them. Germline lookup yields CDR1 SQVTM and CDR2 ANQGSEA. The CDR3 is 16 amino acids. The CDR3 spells CSVLTPRPGSKDTQYF. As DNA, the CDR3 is TGCAGCGTCCTGACCCCCCGGCCGGGGTCCAAAGATACGCAGTATTTT.

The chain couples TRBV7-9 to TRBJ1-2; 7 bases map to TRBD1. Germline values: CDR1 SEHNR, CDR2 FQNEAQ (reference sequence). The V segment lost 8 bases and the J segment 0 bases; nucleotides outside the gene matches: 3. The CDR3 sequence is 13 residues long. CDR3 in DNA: TGTGCCAGCGGGGACAGTACTAACTATGGCTACACCTTC. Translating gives CASGDSTNYGYTF.

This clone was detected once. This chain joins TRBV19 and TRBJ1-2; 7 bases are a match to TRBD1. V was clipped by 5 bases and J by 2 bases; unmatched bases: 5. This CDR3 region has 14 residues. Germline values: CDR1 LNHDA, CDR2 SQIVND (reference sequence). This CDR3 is CASSVDRANYGYTF. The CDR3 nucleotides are TGTGCCAGTAGTGTTGACAGGGCAAACTATGGCTACACCTTC.

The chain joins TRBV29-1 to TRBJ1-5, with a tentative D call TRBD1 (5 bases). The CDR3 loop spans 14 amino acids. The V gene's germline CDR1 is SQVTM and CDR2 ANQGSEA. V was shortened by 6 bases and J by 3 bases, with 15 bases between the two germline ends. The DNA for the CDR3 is TGCAGCGTCGCGGTCCCGGGGGACAATCAGCCCCAGCATTTT. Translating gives CSVAVPGDNQPQHF.

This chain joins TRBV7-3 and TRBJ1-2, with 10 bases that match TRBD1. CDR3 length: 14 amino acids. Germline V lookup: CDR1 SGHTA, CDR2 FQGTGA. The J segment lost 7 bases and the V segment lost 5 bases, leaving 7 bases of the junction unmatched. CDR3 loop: CASSPQGQGCGYTF. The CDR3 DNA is TGTGCCAGCAGCCCACAGGGACAGGGGTGTGGCTACACCTTC.

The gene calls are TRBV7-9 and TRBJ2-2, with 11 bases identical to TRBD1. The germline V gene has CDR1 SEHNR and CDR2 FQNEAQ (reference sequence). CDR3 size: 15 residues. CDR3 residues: CASRPGQGGTGELFF. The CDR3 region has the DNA TGTGCTAGTAGACCGGGACAGGGGGGAACCGGGGAGCTGTTTTTT.

The CDR3 loop reads CASSSLDRAYGYTF. The CDR3 region has the DNA TGTGCCAGTAGTAGCCTTGACAGGGCCTATGGCTACACCTTC. The V call is TRBV19, the J call TRBJ1-2, with 7 bases aligning to TRBD1. V was clipped by 4 bases and J by 4 bases; unmatched bases: 6. Germline V CDR1 and CDR2: LNHDA, SQIVND (reference sequence). The CDR3 consists of 14 residues. The full variable domain, its missing parts supplied by reference TRBV19 and TRBJ1-2, is DGGITQSPKYLFRKEGQNVTLSCEQNLNHDAMYWYRQDPGQGLRLIYYSQIVNDFQKGDIAEGYSVSREKKESFPLTVTSAQKNPTAFYLCASSSLDRAYGYTFGSGTRLTVV.

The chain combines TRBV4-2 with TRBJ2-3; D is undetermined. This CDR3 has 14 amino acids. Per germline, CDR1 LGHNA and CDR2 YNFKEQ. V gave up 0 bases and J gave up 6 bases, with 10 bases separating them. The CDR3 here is CASSQEGTPDTQYF. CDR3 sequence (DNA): TGTGCCAGCAGCCAAGAGGGCACCCCGGATACGCAGTATTTT.

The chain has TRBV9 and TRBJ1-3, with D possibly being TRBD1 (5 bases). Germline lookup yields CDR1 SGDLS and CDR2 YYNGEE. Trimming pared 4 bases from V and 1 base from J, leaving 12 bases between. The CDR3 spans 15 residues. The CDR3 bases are TGTGCCAGCAGCCCCAAGGGGTTGTCTGGAAACACCATATATTTT. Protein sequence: CASSPKGLSGNTIYF.

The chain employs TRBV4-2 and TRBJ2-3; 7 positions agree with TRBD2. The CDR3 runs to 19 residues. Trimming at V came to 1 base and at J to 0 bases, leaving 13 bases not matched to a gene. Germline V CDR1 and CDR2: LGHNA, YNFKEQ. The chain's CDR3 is CASSQGFLTGGPSTDTQYF. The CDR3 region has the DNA TGTGCCAGCAGCCAAGGGTTCCTTACGGGGGGACCAAGCACAGATACGCAGTATTTT.

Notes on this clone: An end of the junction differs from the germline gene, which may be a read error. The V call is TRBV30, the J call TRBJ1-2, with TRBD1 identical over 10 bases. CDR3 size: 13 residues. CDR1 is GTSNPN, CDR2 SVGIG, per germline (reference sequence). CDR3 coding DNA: TGTGCCTGGAAACGACAGGGGGCTGATGGCTACCCCTTC. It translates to CAWKRQGADGYPF.

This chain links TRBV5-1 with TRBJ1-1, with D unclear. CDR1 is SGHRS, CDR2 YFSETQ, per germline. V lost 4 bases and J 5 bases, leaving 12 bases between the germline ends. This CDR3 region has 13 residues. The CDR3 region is CASSPSRDTEAFF. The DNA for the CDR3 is TGCGCCAGCAGCCCGAGTCGGGATACTGAAGCTTTCTTT.

CDR3 loop: CASIPDGRTDTQYF. CDR3 nucleotides: TGTGCCAGTATCCCGGACGGGAGAACAGATACGCAGTATTTT. This sequence joins TRBV2 and TRBJ2-3; perhaps TRBD2 as D (6 bases). Germline values: CDR1 SNHLY, CDR2 FYNNEI. The CDR3 runs to 14 residues. The V gene lost 9 bases and the J gene lost 3 bases, with 16 bases spanning the gap.

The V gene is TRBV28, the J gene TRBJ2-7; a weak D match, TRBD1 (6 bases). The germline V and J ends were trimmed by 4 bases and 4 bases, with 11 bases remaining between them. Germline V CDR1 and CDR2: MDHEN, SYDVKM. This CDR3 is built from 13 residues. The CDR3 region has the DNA TGTGCCAGCAGTTACCGGGACAAATACGAGCAGTACTTC. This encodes CASSYRDKYEQYF. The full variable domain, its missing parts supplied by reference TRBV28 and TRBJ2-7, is DVKVTQSSRYLVKRTGEKVFLECVQDMDHENMFWYRQDPGLGLRLIYFSYDVKMKEKGDIPEGYSVSREKKERFSLILESASTNQTSMYLCASSYRDKYEQYFGPGTRLTVT.

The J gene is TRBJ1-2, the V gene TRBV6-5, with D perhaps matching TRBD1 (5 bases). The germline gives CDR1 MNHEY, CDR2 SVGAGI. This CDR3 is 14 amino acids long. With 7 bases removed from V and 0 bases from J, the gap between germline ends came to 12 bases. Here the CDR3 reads CASTRRGANYGYTF. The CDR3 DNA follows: TGTGCCAGCACCAGGAGGGGAGCTAACTATGGCTACACCTTC.

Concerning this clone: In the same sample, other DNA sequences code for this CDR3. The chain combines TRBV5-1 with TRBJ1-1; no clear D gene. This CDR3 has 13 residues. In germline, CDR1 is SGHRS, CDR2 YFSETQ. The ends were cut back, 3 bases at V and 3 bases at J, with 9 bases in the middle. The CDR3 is CASSWEGYTEAFF. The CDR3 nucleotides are TGCGCCAGCAGCTGGGAGGGTTACACTGAAGCTTTCTTT. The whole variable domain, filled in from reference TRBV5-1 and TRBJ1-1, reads KAGVTQTPRYLIKTRGQQVTLSCSPISGHRSVSWYQQTPGQGLQFLFEYFSETQRNKGNFPGRFSGRQFSNSRSEMNVSTLELGDSALYLCASSWEGYTEAFFGQGTRLTVV.

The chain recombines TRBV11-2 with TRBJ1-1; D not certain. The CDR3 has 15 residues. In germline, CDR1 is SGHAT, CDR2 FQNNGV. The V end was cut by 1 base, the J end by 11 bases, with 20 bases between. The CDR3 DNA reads TGTGCCAGCAGCTTAGGGCGGGCCCCTGTTGCGGGCGCTTTCTTT. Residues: CASSLGRAPVAGAFF. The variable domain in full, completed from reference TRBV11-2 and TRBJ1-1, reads EAGVAQSPRYKIIEKRQSVAFWCNPISGHATLYWYQQILGQGPKLLIQFQNNGVVDDSQLPKDRFSAERLKGVDSTLKIQPAKLEDSAVYLCASSLGRAPVAGAFFGQGTRLTVV.